This T cell receptor beta chain was recovered during a study of shared clonotypes between healthy human individuals. CDR1 SGHRS and CDR2 YFSETQ come from the germline V gene. The trim removed 3 bases at V and 8 bases at J, leaving 10 bases unmatched. The CDR3 is made up of 14 amino acids. This table comes from immunoSEQ multiplex PCR, and its TCRdb copy is limited to in-frame clones, with some not included. The data hold some 1 million clones, with around 74% observed a single time. Each sample came from a Caucasian adult donor living in Nashville, Tennessee. This TCR was sampled from a man between 18 and 35 years old in good health. Sequencing was performed on memory CD4+ T cells sorted from blood. Stated subset: CD45RA-negative fraction. This chain connects TRBV5-1 to TRBJ1-2, with 7 bases that match TRBD1. The CDR3 bases are TGCGCCAGCAGCTCATCGACAGGGTCGGACGGCTACACCTTC. This encodes CASSSSTGSDGYTF.